These T cell receptor beta chains were read from a single sample in a study of T cell clones after liver transplantation. Method: immunoSEQ multiplex PCR; TCRdb's copy keeps in-frame clones and lacks some. The sample records under 90,000 clones, 80% being singletons. Sequenced here: CD4+ T cells from blood, sampled before liver transplant. These receptors came from a human donor who received a liver transplant. Each CDR3 is given with its conserved first and last residue. A D gene is named only where the DNA matches it firmly.

V,D,J,CDR3,DNA
TRBV28,NA,TRBJ2-7,CASSLRYERSYEQYF,TGTGCCAGCAGTCTGCGGTATGAGAGGTCCTACGAGCAGTACTTC
TRBV6-6,TRBD2,TRBJ2-7,CASRGATSGKVYEQYF,TGTGCCAGCAGAGGGGCCACTAGCGGGAAAGTCTACGAGCAGTACTTC
TRBV10-3,NA,TRBJ2-3,CAITRVLSGGQSTDTQYF,TGTGCCATCACCCGGGTCCTCTCGGGGGGACAAAGCACAGATACGCAGTATTTT
TRBV5-1,NA,TRBJ2-5,CASSLIPARVETQYF,TGCGCCAGCAGCTTGATCCCCGCCAGGGTTGAGACCCAGTACTTC
TRBV28,NA,TRBJ1-4,CASSLGGGPNEKLFF,TGTGCCAGCAGTTTAGGTGGGGGACCTAATGAAAAACTGTTTTTT
TRBV27,NA,TRBJ1-4,CASTHRGGVEKLFF,TGTGCCAGCACACATAGGGGGGGGGTCGAAAAACTGTTTTTT
TRBV7-9,NA,TRBJ1-4,CASSSPGGGGLNEKLFF,TGTGCCAGCAGTTCCCCGGGTGGCGGAGGCCTTAATGAAAAACTGTTTTTT
TRBV25-1,TRBD2,TRBJ2-1,CASSAGGGEQFF,TGTGCCAGCAGTGCGGGAGGAGGGGAGCAGTTCTTC
TRBV4-3,NA,TRBJ2-3,CASSQGRLTDTQYF,TGCGCCAGCAGCCAAGGACGCTTAACAGATACGCAGTATTTT
TRBV7-9,NA,TRBJ2-7,CASSLHQDLTYEQYF,TGTGCCAGCAGCTTACATCAGGACCTGACCTACGAGCAGTACTTC
TRBV5-1,TRBD2,TRBJ2-5,CASSQDGLGTQYF,TGCGCCAGCAGCCAGGACGGACTAGGGACCCAGTACTTC